Described below is a single TCR beta chain sequence and its context. V shed 3 bases, J shed 0 bases, and the junction held 3 bases outside the gene matches. The CDR3 has 14 residues. Germline V CDR1 and CDR2: SGHRS, YFSETQ. This specimen belongs to a study of cytomegalovirus exposure and HLA in healthy donors. The PCR ran on 60 Vbeta and 13 Jbeta primers. Profiling relied on immunoSEQ multiplex PCR, and the TCRdb table lists in-frame clones only, not all of them. The table shows more than 95,000 clones, with 60% to 70% occurring only once. This TCR derives from a woman aged 50 to 65 in good health and CMV-seronegative. The sequenced sample was PBMCs. The chain employs TRBV5-1 and TRBJ2-7; 7 nucleotides agree with TRBD2. The CDR3 DNA reads TGCGCCAGCAGCTGGGGGGGGACCTCCTACGAGCAGTACTTC. It encodes CASSWGGTSYEQYF.